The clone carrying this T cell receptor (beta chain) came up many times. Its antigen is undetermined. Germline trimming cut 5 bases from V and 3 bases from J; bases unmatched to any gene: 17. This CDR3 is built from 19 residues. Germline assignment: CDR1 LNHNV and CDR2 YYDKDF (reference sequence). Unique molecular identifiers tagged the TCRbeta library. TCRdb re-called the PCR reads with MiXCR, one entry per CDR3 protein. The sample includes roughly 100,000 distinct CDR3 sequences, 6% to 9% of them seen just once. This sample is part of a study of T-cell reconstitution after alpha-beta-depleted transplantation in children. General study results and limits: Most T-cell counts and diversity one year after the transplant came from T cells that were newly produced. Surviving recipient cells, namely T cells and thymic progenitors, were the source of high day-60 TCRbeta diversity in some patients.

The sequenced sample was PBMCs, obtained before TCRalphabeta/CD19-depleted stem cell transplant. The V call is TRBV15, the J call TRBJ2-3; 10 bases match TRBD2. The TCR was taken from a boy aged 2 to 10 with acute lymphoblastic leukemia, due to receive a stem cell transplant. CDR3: CATSSLWEPGLAWTDTQYF. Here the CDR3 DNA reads TGTGCCACCAGCTCCCTCTGGGAACCGGGACTAGCGTGGACAGATACGCAGTATTTT.